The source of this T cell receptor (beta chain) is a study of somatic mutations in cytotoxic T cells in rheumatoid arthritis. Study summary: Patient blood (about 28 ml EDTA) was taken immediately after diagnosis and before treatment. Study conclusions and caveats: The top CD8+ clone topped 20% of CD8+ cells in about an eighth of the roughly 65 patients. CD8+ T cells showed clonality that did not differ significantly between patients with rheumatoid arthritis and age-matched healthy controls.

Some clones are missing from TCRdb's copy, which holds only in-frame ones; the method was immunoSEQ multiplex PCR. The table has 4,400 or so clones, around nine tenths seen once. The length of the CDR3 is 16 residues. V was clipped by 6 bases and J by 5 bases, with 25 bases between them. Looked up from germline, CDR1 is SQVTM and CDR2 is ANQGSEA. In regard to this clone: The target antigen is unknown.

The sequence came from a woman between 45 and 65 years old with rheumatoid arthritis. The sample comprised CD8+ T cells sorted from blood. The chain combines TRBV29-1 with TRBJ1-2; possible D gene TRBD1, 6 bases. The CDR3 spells CSVDPQGLGARYGYTF. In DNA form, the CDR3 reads TGCAGCGTCGACCCTCAAGGGTTGGGGGCAAGGTATGGCTACACCTTC.